Following are 14 T cell receptor beta chains from one sample sequenced in a study of CD8+ T cells in alopecia areata. The treatment: oral pan-JAK inhibitor, 5-10 mg twice daily. Sequencing relied on a cDNA template that was reverse transcribed from extracted RNA. Only in-frame clones appear in the TCRdb table, and some are missing; sequencing was by immunoSEQ multiplex PCR. The sample lists some 170,000 clones; about 54% were seen once. Sequencing was performed on CD4+ T cells sorted from blood, taken at approximately week 60, from a patient treated with tofacitinib. These receptors were taken from a human donor with alopecia areata.

V is TRBV2 and J is TRBJ1-2; no clear D. This CDR3 has 13 residues. The germline V gene encodes CDR1 SNHLY and CDR2 FYNNEI. V shed 7 bases and J shed 8 bases, with 17 bases lying between them. The CDR3 DNA reads as TGTGCCAGCATGTTCCCCTACCCCCGGGGCTACACCTTC. Translated: CASMFPYPRGYTF. Using reference TRBV2 and TRBJ1-2 for the parts outside the CDR3, the full variable domain is EPEVTQTPSHQVTQMGQEVILRCVPISNHLYFYWYRQILGQKVEFLVSFYNNEISEKSEIFDDQFSVERPDGSNFTLKIRSTKLEDSAMYFCASMFPYPRGYTFGSGTRLTVV.

A few counts support this clone. The chain couples TRBV29-1 to TRBJ2-7, with TRBD2 matching over 11 bases. The CDR3 totals 14 residues. Trimming removed 4 bases from V and 7 bases from J; junction bases left unmatched: 9. The germline V gene has CDR1 SQVTM and CDR2 ANQGSEA. The CDR3 spells CSVVFTSGGGEQYF. The DNA for the CDR3 is TGCAGCGTTGTATTCACTAGCGGGGGAGGAGAGCAGTACTTC.

This chain uses TRBV19 with TRBJ1-5; 9 bases are shared with TRBD1. CDR3 size: 16 residues. The V and J ends lost 3 bases and 2 bases, in that order; junction bases with no gene match: 5. Looked up from germline, CDR1 is LNHDA and CDR2 is SQIVND (reference sequence). In DNA form, the CDR3 reads TGTGCCAGTAGTATCAACCGGGACAGGGGCAATCAGCCCCAGCATTTT. Amino acids: CASSINRDRGNQPQHF. The complete variable domain, with remaining parts taken from reference TRBV19 and TRBJ1-5, reads DGGITQSPKYLFRKEGQNVTLSCEQNLNHDAMYWYRQDPGQGLRLIYYSQIVNDFQKGDIAEGYSVSREKKESFPLTVTSAQKNPTAFYLCASSINRDRGNQPQHFGDGTRLSIL.

This clone was observed a single time. The chain recombines TRBV5-6 with TRBJ2-7; 12 bases match TRBD1. CDR3 length: 15 residues. Per the germline V gene, CDR1 is SGHDT and CDR2 is YYEEEE. V lost 2 bases and J lost 6; bases outside the gene matches: 6. CDR3 protein: CASSFTGTGGAEQYF. DNA for the CDR3: TGTGCCAGCAGCTTTACCGGGACAGGGGGCGCCGAGCAGTACTTC.

A single count supports this clone. The chain couples TRBV5-6 to TRBJ2-5, with D maybe TRBD1 (6 bases). The CDR3 has 15 amino acids. CDR1 and CDR2 from the germline V gene are SGHDT and YYEEEE. The V gene lost 0 bases and the J gene lost 4 bases, with 13 bases spanning the gap. CDR3: CASSLVQGPRETQYF. For the CDR3, the DNA is TGTGCCAGCAGCTTGGTACAGGGCCCCCGAGAGACCCAGTACTTC.

This clone was counted a few times. This sequence joins TRBV6-6 and TRBJ2-2; no clear D. Germline loops: CDR1 MNHNY, CDR2 SVGAGI (reference sequence). Deletions cut 0 bases from V and 0 bases from J, with 8 bases between. The CDR3 consists of 16 residues. CDR3 DNA sequence: TGTGCCAGCAGTTACTCGAAGCCCGCGAACACCGGGGAGCTGTTTTTT. Its protein is CASSYSKPANTGELFF.

This clone was seen a handful of times. The chain employs TRBV10-3 and TRBJ1-2; 8 nucleotides align to TRBD1. J lost 7 bases, V lost 5 bases, and 6 bases had no gene match. The CDR3 is 13 residues long. Germline V gives CDR1 ENHRY, CDR2 SYGVKD. CDR3 amino acids: CAISPGQGIGYTF. CDR3 DNA sequence: TGTGCCATCAGTCCCGGACAGGGAATTGGCTACACCTTC.

The chain links TRBV10-3 to TRBJ1-3; D call uncertain. The ends were cut back, 4 bases at V and 0 bases at J, with 7 bases in the middle. The CDR3 runs 14 residues. The germline V gene has CDR1 ENHRY and CDR2 SYGVKD. The CDR3 DNA sequence: TGTGCCATCAGTGCCGGGAACTCTGGAAACACCATATATTTT. Residues: CAISAGNSGNTIYF.

The rearrangement links TRBV10-3 to TRBJ2-7; D not certain. Trimming cost V 2 bases and J 7 bases, with 12 bases left between them. Germline loops: CDR1 ENHRY, CDR2 SYGVKD. The CDR3 has 13 residues. The CDR3 loop is CAISERLFGEQYF. The CDR3 DNA follows: TGTGCCATCAGTGAGCGCCTCTTTGGGGAGCAGTACTTC.

The chain couples TRBV27 to TRBJ2-7, with 10 bases fitting TRBD2. The CDR3 is 14 amino acids. Trimming removed 4 bases from V and 0 bases from J; junction bases left unmatched: 0. Germline CDR1 and CDR2: MNHEY and SMNVEV (reference sequence). CDR3 DNA: TGTGCCAGCAGTTGGACTAGCGGCTCCTACGAGCAGTACTTC. Amino acid sequence: CASSWTSGSYEQYF.

This clone was seen only a few times. V is TRBV21-1 and J is TRBJ2-4; TRBD1, the table's D call, lacks a check against the DNA. TRBV21-1 is flagged as a pseudogene. The CDR3 contains 17 residues. The CDR3 nucleotides read TGTGCCAGCAGCAAAGCGCAAAGGCAGGGGGTTGGAAACATTCAGTACTTC. Translation: CASSKAQRQGVGNIQYF.

CDR3 sequence: CASSLTGSTGELFF. The CDR3 DNA reads as TGTGCCAGCAGCTTGACAGGGTCCACCGGGGAGCTGTTTTTT. The chain combines TRBV7-9 with TRBJ2-2, with TRBD1 identical over 7 bases. The germline V gene has CDR1 SEHNR and CDR2 FQNEAQ (reference sequence). V lost 3 bases to trimming and J lost 4 bases; unmatched junction nucleotides: 2. This CDR3 has 14 amino acids.

This clone was detected once. The V and J genes are TRBV5-1 and TRBJ2-2; tentative D call: TRBD2 (6 bases). Germline CDR1 reads SGHRS; CDR2 reads YFSETQ. The CDR3 has 16 amino acids. Trimming took off 5 bases at V and 0 bases at J, with 14 bases between the two ends. CDR3 in amino acids: CASRPSTSPNTGELFF. The CDR3 nucleotides read TGCGCCAGCAGACCGAGCACTAGCCCGAACACCGGGGAGCTGTTTTTT.

This clone was detected a few times. The gene calls are TRBV29-1 and TRBJ1-1; D is unresolved. The CDR3 extends over 11 amino acids. Trimming took off 7 bases at V and 0 bases at J, with 6 bases between the two ends. Germline V gene lookup returns CDR1 SQVTM and CDR2 ANQGSEA. The chain's CDR3 is CSGRMNTEAFF. DNA of the CDR3: TGCAGCGGACGGATGAACACTGAAGCTTTCTTT. Combining the CDR3 with reference TRBV29-1 and TRBJ1-1 gives the whole variable domain SAVISQKPSRDICQRGTSLTIQCQVDSQVTMMFWYRQQPGQSLTLIATANQGSEATYESGFVIDKFPISRPNLTFSTLTVSNMSPEDSSIYLCSGRMNTEAFFGQGTRLTVV.